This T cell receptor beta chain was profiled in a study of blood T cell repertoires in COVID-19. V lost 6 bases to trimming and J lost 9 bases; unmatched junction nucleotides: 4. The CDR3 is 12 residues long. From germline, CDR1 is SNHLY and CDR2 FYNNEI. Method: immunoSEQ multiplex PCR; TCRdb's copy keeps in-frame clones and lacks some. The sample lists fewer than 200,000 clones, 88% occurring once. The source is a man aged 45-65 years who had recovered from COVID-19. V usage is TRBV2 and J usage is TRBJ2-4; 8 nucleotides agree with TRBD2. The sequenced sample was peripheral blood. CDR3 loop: CASSPAGGIQYF. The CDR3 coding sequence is TGTGCCAGCAGCCCGGCGGGGGGCATTCAGTACTTC.